The source of this TCR beta chain is a study of T cells in Graves' hyperthyroidism and ophthalmopathy (dated by TCRdb to between 2019 and 2020). Regarding the research as a whole: Peripheral blood samples were taken at the time of initial diagnosis, prior to any treatment. TCR V-J signatures able to tell the groups apart were searched for in a discovery cohort of 90 to 100 patients, of whom 40 to 45 had Graves' ophthalmopathy and 55 to 60 had stable Graves' hyperthyroidism. Prospective prediction of ophthalmopathy was tested in an independent validation cohort of fewer than 20 hyperthyroidism patients and 15 to 17 patients who later progressed to ophthalmopathy. The approximately 98 discovery patients were randomly divided into training and test sets at a 7:3 ratio. The study also compared thyroid tissue and blood T-cell repertoires from several Graves' hyperthyroidism patients. After sampling, hyperthyroidism patients received methimazole starting at 30 mg daily, and ophthalmopathy patients received high-dose intravenous methylprednisolone. TCR Vbeta CDR3 sequencing of roughly 140 peripheral blood samples (43 ophthalmopathy, over 70 hyperthyroidism and roughly 17 progressor patients) is reported in the paper. General study outcomes and caveats: In validation, the model predicted progression to ophthalmopathy with around 71% sensitivity and 72% to 85% specificity, a median of around 6.6 months before onset. Ophthalmopathy was separated from stable hyperthyroidism by a 13 V-J signature model, with over 85% sensitivity and 81% to 82% specificity obtained in cross-validation and 80%/75% obtained in testing. Most expanded thyroid clonotypes (frequency above 0.001) were also found in blood, which suggests that blood repertoires may mirror thyroid immune responses. No statistical method was used to set the sample size in advance, and investigators knew the group allocation.

Turning to this clonotype: Its antigen is currently not known. No per-base quality is available; no much larger clone lies one base away.

Amplification of TCR beta CDR3 regions was carried out from RNA transcripts. A first-round RT-PCR of the TCR CDR3 used the HTBI primer set with the Qiagen OneStep RT-PCR kit. Libraries were constructed in a second round of multiplex PCR, after which size selection and purification were carried out. Sequencing of the libraries was done on an Illumina HiSeq2000 using paired-end 100 bp reads. From the authors' description of their analysis: SOAPnuke was used to process the raw data, removing reads that contained adapters or uncalled bases, had a mean Phred below 15, or lacked an exact match to the constant primer or identifier. COPE v1.2.5 was used to merge the high-quality paired reads, and each unique nucleotide sequence was defined as a clonotype. Clonotypes were aligned to IMGT TRBV, TRBD and TRBJ reference segments using MiTCR v1.1. Only V-J combinations with frequency above 0.0001, covering 99.2% of repertoires, were analysed. The TCS score was defined as F50 (clonal expansion) divided by E x V (chaos), with BLOSUM62-based TCRdist calculated between CDR3 peptides within each V-J. Welch's t-statistics and random forest reduced several hundred V-J features to roughly 13, which were used in a naive Bayes classifier (R e1071). The public reads were run again by TCRdb, first through fastp at Q25 and then through MiXCR, and only productive beta chains were kept. Merged by CDR3 protein, the rows form single entries marked with the most common genes and DNA. These V and J calls are TCRdb output, not the study's own analysis. This sample has hundreds of thousands of distinct CDR3 sequences in its table, and approximately 21% of those were observed once. The ten largest make up approximately 60% of the sample.

Spanning cysteine to phenylalanine, the CDR3 consists of 16 amino acids. The kept DNA is CDR3 alone, 48 bases in frame from the first base. The germline V end is reduced by 2 bases and the J end by 4 bases; junction bases left unmatched: 7. CDR1 and CDR2 are read off the germline V gene as MDHEN and SYDVKM. In the ophthalmopathy patients, disease was moderately to severely active, with a Clinical Activity Score of 3 or more, a NOSPECS grade of 4 or more, and a duration of less than 3 months. Patients with uncontrolled infections, other autoimmune diseases, pregnancy or lactation were excluded. Diagnoses were established on the basis of clinical symptoms, serum thyroxine and TRAb, thyroid ultrasound, and orbital computed tomography. Ficoll-Paque density gradient centrifugation was used to isolate PBMCs from 9.5 to 10 ml of fresh peripheral blood. Trizol reagent was used to extract total RNA, and RNA quality was then checked on an Agilent 2100 Bioanalyzer.

The sequence is built from TRBV28 and TRBJ1-1; the junction holds 10 bases that match TRBD1. The source is a man in his thirties or forties with Graves' ophthalmopathy. Sequencing was carried out using blood. The DNA sequence is as follows: TGTGCCAGCAGTTTACCCCCTGGACAGGGGGTCACTGAAGCTTTCTTT. Its translation is CASSLPPGQGVTEAFF.